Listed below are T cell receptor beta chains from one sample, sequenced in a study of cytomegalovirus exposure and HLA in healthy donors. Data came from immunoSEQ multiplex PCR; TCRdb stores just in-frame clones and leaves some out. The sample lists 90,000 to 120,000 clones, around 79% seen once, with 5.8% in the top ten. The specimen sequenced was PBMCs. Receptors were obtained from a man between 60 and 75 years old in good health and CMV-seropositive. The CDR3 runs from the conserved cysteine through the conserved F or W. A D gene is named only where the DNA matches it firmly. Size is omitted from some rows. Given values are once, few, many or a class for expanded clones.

DNA: TGTGCCAGCAGCTTAATGGGGACAGTGGCCTACGAGCAGTACTTC
CDR3: CASSLMGTVAYEQYF
V: TRBV5-6
size: .
D: TRBD1
J: TRBJ2-7

DNA: TGCGCCAGCAGCCGGGGGGACAGGCCTAAAGAGACCCAGTACTTC
CDR3: CASSRGDRPKETQYF
V: TRBV4-1
size: .
D: TRBD1
J: TRBJ2-5

DNA: TGCAGCGTAGGACAGGGGTCAGATACGCAGTATTTT
CDR3: CSVGQGSDTQYF
V: TRBV29-1
size: .
D: TRBD1
J: TRBJ2-3

DNA: TGTGCCTGTAACGTCGGTCGCAATCAGCCCCAGCATTTT
CDR3: CACNVGRNQPQHF
V: TRBV30
size: .
D: .
J: TRBJ1-5

DNA: TGCGCCAGCAGCTGGCCGGGACAGGGGAACGAGCAGTACTTC
CDR3: CASSWPGQGNEQYF
V: TRBV5-1
size: .
D: TRBD1
J: TRBJ2-7

DNA: TGTGCCAGCAGCATACAGGGGGGGGAAGAGACCCAGTACTTC
CDR3: CASSIQGGEETQYF
V: TRBV9
size: .
D: .
J: TRBJ2-5

DNA: TGTGCCAGCAGGGCCGGACAGAGGCTAAACACCGGGGAGCTGTTTTTT
CDR3: CASRAGQRLNTGELFF
V: TRBV5-4
size: .
D: .
J: TRBJ2-2

DNA: TGTGCCAGCAGCTGGGGGGTGACTAGCGGGGGGGCGGAGACCCAGTACTTC
CDR3: CASSWGVTSGGAETQYF
V: TRBV5-6
size: .
D: TRBD2
J: TRBJ2-5

DNA: TGCAGCGTTGTTGGGCGGGAGCAGCTAGCTAACTATGGCTACACCTTC
CDR3: CSVVGREQLANYGYTF
V: TRBV29-1
size: .
D: .
J: TRBJ1-2

DNA: TGTGCCATCAGTGCGACACGGACCTACGAGCAGTACTTC
CDR3: CAISATRTYEQYF
V: TRBV10-3
size: .
D: .
J: TRBJ2-7

DNA: TGTGCCAGCTCACGACAGAGCGGGACTCAAAGGGAGACCCAGTACTTC
CDR3: CASSRQSGTQRETQYF
V: TRBV18
size: .
D: TRBD2
J: TRBJ2-5

DNA: TGTGCCAGCAGCTTAGTTGCTCAGGGGAATGAGCAGTTCTTC
CDR3: CASSLVAQGNEQFF
V: TRBV7-6
size: .
D: .
J: TRBJ2-1

DNA: TGCGCCAGCAGCTCACCGGACAGGGAAGGTCAAATCTGGATCTTC
CDR3: CASSSPDREGQIWIF
V: TRBV5-1
size: once
D: TRBD1
J: TRBJ2-1

DNA: TGTGCCAGCAGAGGACAGACCATGGTTACCTTC
CDR3: CASRGQTMVTF
V: TRBV6-5
size: .
D: .
J: TRBJ1-2

DNA: TGTGCCAGCTCACAATCCGCAACAGGGGCCGGGGACGAGCAGTACTTC
CDR3: CASSQSATGAGDEQYF
V: TRBV18
size: few
D: TRBD1
J: TRBJ2-7

DNA: TGTGCCAGCAGTGAGGAGCAGCATAGCAATCAGCCCCAGCATTTT
CDR3: CASSEEQHSNQPQHF
V: TRBV2
size: .
D: .
J: TRBJ1-5

DNA: TGTGCCAGCAGCTTGAGGGGTATGAACACTGAAGCTTTCTTT
CDR3: CASSLRGMNTEAFF
V: TRBV5-4
size: .
D: .
J: TRBJ1-1

DNA: TGTGCCAGTAGTAAGGGGCCAAGACAGGGGGACACTGAAGCTTTCTTT
CDR3: CASSKGPRQGDTEAFF
V: TRBV19
size: .
D: TRBD1
J: TRBJ1-1

DNA: TGCGCCAGCAGCGTTGACAGGGGTATCCACAATGAGCAGTTCTTC
CDR3: CASSVDRGIHNEQFF
V: TRBV10-1
size: .
D: TRBD1
J: TRBJ2-1

DNA: TGTGCCAGCAGTGTGTTGCGGGGTACTTATGGCTACACCTTC
CDR3: CASSVLRGTYGYTF
V: TRBV6-1
size: .
D: .
J: TRBJ1-2

DNA: TGTGCCAGCAGTGAAGTGGGCCCCATCCGGCAGGGCTACACCTTC
CDR3: CASSEVGPIRQGYTF
V: TRBV6-1
size: .
D: .
J: TRBJ1-2

DNA: TGTGCCAGCAGTTACCGGGACAGGGAGGTCTTC
CDR3: CASSYRDREVF
V: TRBV6-5
size: .
D: TRBD1
J: TRBJ2-1

DNA: TGTGCCAGCAGCCTACTCGGGACAGGGCCCGGGGAGCTGTTTTTT
CDR3: CASSLLGTGPGELFF
V: TRBV7-3
size: .
D: TRBD1
J: TRBJ2-2

DNA: TGTGCCAGCAGTGTCGGGACAGTGAGCTATGGCTACACCTTC
CDR3: CASSVGTVSYGYTF
V: TRBV6-1
size: .
D: TRBD1
J: TRBJ1-2

DNA: TGCGCCAGCAGCCCCGGTCCAGACAGAACGACCTACGAGCAGTACTTC
CDR3: CASSPGPDRTTYEQYF
V: TRBV5-1
size: .
D: .
J: TRBJ2-7

DNA: TGCGCCAGCAGTGCGCACAAGTCCACTGAAGCTTTCTTT
CDR3: CASSAHKSTEAFF
V: TRBV10-1
size: .
D: .
J: TRBJ1-1

DNA: TGTGCCAGCAGATTGAGGCCTAGCGGGTCCTACGAGCAGTACTTC
CDR3: CASRLRPSGSYEQYF
V: TRBV11-2
size: once
D: TRBD2
J: TRBJ2-7

DNA: TGTGCCAGCAGTTTGTGGGGCTCCGAGACCCAGTACTTC
CDR3: CASSLWGSETQYF
V: TRBV27
size: .
D: .
J: TRBJ2-5

DNA: TGCAGCGTTGGTGCCGGGACAGAAAATGAGCAGTTCTTC
CDR3: CSVGAGTENEQFF
V: TRBV29-1
size: .
D: TRBD1
J: TRBJ2-1

DNA: TGTGCCAGCAGTCCCCAGGGTTATAAGGGAGCTTTCTTT
CDR3: CASSPQGYKGAFF
V: TRBV28
size: .
D: .
J: TRBJ1-1

DNA: TGCGCCAGCAGCTTGGCCTACGGGGAGCTGTTTTTT
CDR3: CASSLAYGELFF
V: TRBV5-1
size: .
D: .
J: TRBJ2-2

DNA: TGTGCCAGCGGGACAGGGGATTACGACTATAATTCACCCCTCCACTTT
CDR3: CASGTGDYDYNSPLHF
V: TRBV27
size: few
D: TRBD1
J: TRBJ1-6

DNA: TGTGCCAGCAGCTTGCGCGGACAGCGCTCCTACGAGCAGTACTTC
CDR3: CASSLRGQRSYEQYF
V: TRBV7-2
size: .
D: .
J: TRBJ2-7

DNA: TGCGCCAGCAGTGAGTCGCCGGGGCAGGGGGAAAAACTGTTTTTT
CDR3: CASSESPGQGEKLFF
V: TRBV10-1
size: .
D: .
J: TRBJ1-4

DNA: TGCGCCAGCAGTACGATGGGGGGGGGCACCGGGGAGCTGTTTTTT
CDR3: CASSTMGGGTGELFF
V: TRBV4-3
size: .
D: TRBD2
J: TRBJ2-2

DNA: TGTGCCAGCAGCTGGGTGCGGGGCGCTGCAGATACGCAGTATTTT
CDR3: CASSWVRGAADTQYF
V: TRBV7-2
size: .
D: .
J: TRBJ2-3

DNA: TGTGCCAGCCCCCCTGAGGGCGGATTTTGGGCTGAAGCTTTCTTT
CDR3: CASPPEGGFWAEAFF
V: TRBV28
size: .
D: .
J: TRBJ1-1

DNA: TGCGCCAGCAGCTTAGACCCAGGGGGCGCAAGTGGGGCCAACGTCCTGACTTTC
CDR3: CASSLDPGGASGANVLTF
V: TRBV5-1
size: .
D: TRBD1
J: TRBJ2-6